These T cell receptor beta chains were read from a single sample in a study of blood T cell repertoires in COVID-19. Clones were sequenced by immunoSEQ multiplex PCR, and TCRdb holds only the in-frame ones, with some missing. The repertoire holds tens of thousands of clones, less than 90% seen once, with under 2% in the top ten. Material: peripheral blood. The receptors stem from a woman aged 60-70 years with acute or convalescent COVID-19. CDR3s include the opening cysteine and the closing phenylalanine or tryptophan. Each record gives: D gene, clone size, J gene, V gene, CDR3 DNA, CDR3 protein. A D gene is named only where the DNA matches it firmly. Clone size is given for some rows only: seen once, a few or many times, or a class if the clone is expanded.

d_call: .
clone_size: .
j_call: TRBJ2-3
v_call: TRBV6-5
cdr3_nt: TGTGCCAGCAGTAACAGACACCCTAGCACAGATACGCAGTATTTT
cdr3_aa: CASSNRHPSTDTQYF

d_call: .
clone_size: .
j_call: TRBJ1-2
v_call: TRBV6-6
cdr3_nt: TGTGCCAGCAGTTACCCGGGGAACTATGGCTACACCTTC
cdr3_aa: CASSYPGNYGYTF

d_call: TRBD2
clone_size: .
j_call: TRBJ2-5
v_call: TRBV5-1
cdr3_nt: TGCGCCAGCAGGAGCGGGAGGGCCGACTGGGAGACCCAGTACTTC
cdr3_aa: CASRSGRADWETQYF

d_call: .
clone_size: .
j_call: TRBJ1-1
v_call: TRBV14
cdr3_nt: TGTGCCAGCAGCCTAGGCTTCTGGGGTCGGGGCACTGAAGCTTTCTTT
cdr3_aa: CASSLGFWGRGTEAFF

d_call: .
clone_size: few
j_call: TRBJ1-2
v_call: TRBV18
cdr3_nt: TGTGCCAGCTCGGGTGGACTTTTTAACTATGGCTACACCTTC
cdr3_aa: CASSGGLFNYGYTF

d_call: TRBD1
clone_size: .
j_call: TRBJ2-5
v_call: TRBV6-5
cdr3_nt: TGTGCCAGCTTACTAGGACAGGGAATTGTGGAGACCCAGTACTTC
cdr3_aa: CASLLGQGIVETQYF

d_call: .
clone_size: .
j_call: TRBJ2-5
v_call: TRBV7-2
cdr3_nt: TGTGCCAGCAGCTTAGGAGTCCAAGAGACCCAGTACTTC
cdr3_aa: CASSLGVQETQYF

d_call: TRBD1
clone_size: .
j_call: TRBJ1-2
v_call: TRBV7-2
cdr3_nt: TGTGCCAGCAGCTTATCGGGCGGACAGGTGTATGGCTACACCTTC
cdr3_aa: CASSLSGGQVYGYTF

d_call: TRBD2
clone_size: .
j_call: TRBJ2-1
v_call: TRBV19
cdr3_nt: TGTGCCAGTAGTATTGGGACTAGCGGCCCCAGGGAGCAGTTCTTC
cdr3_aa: CASSIGTSGPREQFF

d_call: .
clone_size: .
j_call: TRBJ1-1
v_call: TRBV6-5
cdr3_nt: TGTGCCAGCAGTTATTTTCGGAACACTGAAGCTTTCTTT
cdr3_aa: CASSYFRNTEAFF

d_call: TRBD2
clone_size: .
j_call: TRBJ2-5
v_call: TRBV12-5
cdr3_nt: TGTGCTAGTGGTTTCCCGACTAGCGGGAGGGCCAGTTCAGAGACCCAGTACTTC
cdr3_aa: CASGFPTSGRASSETQYF

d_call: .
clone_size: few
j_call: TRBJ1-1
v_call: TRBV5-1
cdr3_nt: TGCGCCAGCAGCTCTCAGGAGGGGACGAACACTGAAGCTTTCTTT
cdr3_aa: CASSSQEGTNTEAFF

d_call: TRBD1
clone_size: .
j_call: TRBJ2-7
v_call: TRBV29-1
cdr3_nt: TGCAGCGTTGGCCTCGGGACAGGGGTCGCGCAGTACTTC
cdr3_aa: CSVGLGTGVAQYF

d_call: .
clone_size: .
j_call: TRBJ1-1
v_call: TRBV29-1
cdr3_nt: TGCAGCGTTGTACGCGACAGAGTCACTGAAGCTTTCTTT
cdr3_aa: CSVVRDRVTEAFF

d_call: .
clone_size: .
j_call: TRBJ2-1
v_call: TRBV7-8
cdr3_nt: TGTGCCAGCAGCTTTAGTAGGCAGGGGAATGAGCAGTTCTTC
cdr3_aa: CASSFSRQGNEQFF

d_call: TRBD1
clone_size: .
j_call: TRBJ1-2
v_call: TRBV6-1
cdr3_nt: TGTGCCAGCAGTGATGGACAGGGCGCTACCTACTATGGCTACACCTTC
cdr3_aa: CASSDGQGATYYGYTF

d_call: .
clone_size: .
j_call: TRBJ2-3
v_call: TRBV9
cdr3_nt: TGTGCCAGCAGCGTAGGAGCAGGGGCTAGCACAGATACGCAGTATTTT
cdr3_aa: CASSVGAGASTDTQYF

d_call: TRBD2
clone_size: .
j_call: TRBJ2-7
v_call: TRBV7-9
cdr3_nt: TGTGCCAGCAGCTTAGCGGAGCGGGGGTCCTACGAGCAGTACTTC
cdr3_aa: CASSLAERGSYEQYF

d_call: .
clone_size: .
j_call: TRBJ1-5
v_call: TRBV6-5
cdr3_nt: TGTGCCAGCAGTTTCGACGGGTCCCGACAGCCCCAGCATTTT
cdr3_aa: CASSFDGSRQPQHF

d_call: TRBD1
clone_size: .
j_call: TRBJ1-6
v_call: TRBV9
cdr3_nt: TGTGCCAGCAGCACTGGGACAGGGAATTCACCCCTCCACTTT
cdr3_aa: CASSTGTGNSPLHF

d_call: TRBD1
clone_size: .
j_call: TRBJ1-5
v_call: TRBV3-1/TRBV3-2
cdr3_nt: TGTGCCAGCAGCCTCGGGACAGGGGTGGAGGGTCAGCCCCAGCATTTT
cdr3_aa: CASSLGTGVEGQPQHF

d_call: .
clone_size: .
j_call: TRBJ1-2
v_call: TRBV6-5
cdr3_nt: TGTGCCAGCAGGACCCAGGGATTCCGCGGCTACACCTTC
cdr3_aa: CASRTQGFRGYTF

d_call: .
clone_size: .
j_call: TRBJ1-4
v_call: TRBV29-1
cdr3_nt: TGCCGCGGGGGGGGAGGGAATGAAAAACTGTTTTTT
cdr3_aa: CRGGGGNEKLFF

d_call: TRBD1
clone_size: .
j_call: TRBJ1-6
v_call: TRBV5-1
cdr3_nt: TGCGCCAGCAGCTTGCAAGGGGGCTCTAATTCACCCCTCCACTTT
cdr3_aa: CASSLQGGSNSPLHF

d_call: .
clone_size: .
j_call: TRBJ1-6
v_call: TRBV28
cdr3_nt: TGTGCCAGCAAAACCGGTAATTCACCCCTCCACTTT
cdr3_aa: CASKTGNSPLHF

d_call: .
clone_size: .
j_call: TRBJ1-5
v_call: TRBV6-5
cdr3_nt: TGTGCCAGCAGTCCGCAGGTTAGCAATCAGCCCCAGCATTTT
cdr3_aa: CASSPQVSNQPQHF

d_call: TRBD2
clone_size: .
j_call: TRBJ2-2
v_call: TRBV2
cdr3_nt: TGTGCCAGCGCGGGACTAGCGGGAGGAATCGGGGAGCTGTTTTTT
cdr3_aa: CASAGLAGGIGELFF

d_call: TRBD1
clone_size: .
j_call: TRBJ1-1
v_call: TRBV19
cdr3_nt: TGTGCCAGTAGGGGGTTCGGGGACAGGGGGCCTTTAAACACTGAAGCTTTCTTT
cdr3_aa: CASRGFGDRGPLNTEAFF

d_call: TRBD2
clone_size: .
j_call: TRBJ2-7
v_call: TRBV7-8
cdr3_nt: TGTGCCAGCAGCCTAGCGGGAGATAGCTCCTACGAGCAGTACTTC
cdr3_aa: CASSLAGDSSYEQYF

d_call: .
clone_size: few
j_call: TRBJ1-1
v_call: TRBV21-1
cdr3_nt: TGTGCCAGCCCCCGACAGGGCGGCACTGAAGCTTTCTTT
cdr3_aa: CASPRQGGTEAFF

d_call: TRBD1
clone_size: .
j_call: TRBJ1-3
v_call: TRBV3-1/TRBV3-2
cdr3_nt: TGTGCCAGCAGCCCCCGGGACAGGGAGGACACCATATATTTT
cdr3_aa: CASSPRDREDTIYF

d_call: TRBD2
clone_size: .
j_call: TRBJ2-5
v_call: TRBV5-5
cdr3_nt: TGTGCCAGCAGCATTGAGGAAACTGGGACTAGCGTTTATTACGAGACCCAGTACTTC
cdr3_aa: CASSIEETGTSVYYETQYF

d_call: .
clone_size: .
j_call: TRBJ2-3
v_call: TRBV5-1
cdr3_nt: TGCGCCAGCAGCGCCAATAGCGGCACAGATACGCAGTATTTT
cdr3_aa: CASSANSGTDTQYF

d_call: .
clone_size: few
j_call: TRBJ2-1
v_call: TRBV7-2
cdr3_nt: TGTGCCAGCAGCCCGCACGGGGGGCGTCTAGGTGAGCAGTTCTTC
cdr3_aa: CASSPHGGRLGEQFF

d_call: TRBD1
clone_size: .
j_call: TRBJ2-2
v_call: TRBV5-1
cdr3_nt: TGCGCCAGCAGCGGGGGACAGCCGAACACCGGGGAGCTGTTTTTT
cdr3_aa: CASSGGQPNTGELFF

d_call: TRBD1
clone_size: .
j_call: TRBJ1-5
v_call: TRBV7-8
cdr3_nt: TGTGCCAGCAGCTTAGCGCAAAACAGGGGGGTTGGCCGTCAGCCCCAGCATTTT
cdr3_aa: CASSLAQNRGVGRQPQHF

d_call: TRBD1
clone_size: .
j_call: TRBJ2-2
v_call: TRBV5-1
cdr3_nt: TGCGCCAGCAGCTTTAAGGGGACAGGGGTTACCGGGGAGCTGTTTTTT
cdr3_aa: CASSFKGTGVTGELFF

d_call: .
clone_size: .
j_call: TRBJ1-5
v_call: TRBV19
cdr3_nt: TGTGCCAGTAGTATAAGGGGCAGCAATCAGCCCCAGCATTTT
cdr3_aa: CASSIRGSNQPQHF

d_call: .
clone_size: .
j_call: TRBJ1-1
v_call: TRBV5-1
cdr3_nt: TGCGCCAGCAGCGTTACGGGGGAAAGAAACACTGAAGCTTTCTTT
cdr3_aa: CASSVTGERNTEAFF

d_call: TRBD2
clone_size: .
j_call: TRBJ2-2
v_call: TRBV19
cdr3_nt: TGTGCCAGTATATCTAGCGGCATAGCGACCGGGGAGCTGTTTTTT
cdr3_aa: CASISSGIATGELFF

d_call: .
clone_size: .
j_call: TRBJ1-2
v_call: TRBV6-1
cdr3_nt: TGTGCCAGCAGTGAAGACCCAACTTATGGCTACACCTTC
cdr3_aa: CASSEDPTYGYTF

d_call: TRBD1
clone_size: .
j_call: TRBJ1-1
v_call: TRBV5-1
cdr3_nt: TGCGCCAGCAGCTTGGCCGTGGGGACAGGGGGCACTGAAGCTTTCTTT
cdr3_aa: CASSLAVGTGGTEAFF

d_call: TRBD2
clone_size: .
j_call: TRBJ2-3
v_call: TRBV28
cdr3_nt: TGTGCCAGCAGTCTAGCGGGGGATTATTCAGATACGCAGTATTTT
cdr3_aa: CASSLAGDYSDTQYF

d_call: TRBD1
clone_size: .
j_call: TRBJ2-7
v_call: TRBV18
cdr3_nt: TGTGCCAGCTCACCGGACAGGGGGTCGTACGAGCAGTACTTC
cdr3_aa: CASSPDRGSYEQYF

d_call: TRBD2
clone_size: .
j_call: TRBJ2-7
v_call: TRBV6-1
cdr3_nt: TGTGCCAGCAGCCTCCTCCCTACTAGCGGAGCCGAGGAGTACTTC
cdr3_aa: CASSLLPTSGAEEYF

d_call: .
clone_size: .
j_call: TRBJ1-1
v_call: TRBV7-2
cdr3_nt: TGTGCCAGCAACATTCGGGGGGGAAACACTGAAGCTTTCTTT
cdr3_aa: CASNIRGGNTEAFF

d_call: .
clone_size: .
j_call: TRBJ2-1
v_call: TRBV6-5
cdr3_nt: TGTGCCAGCTCGGGACTGGCCTCCTACAATGAGCAGTTCTTC
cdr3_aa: CASSGLASYNEQFF

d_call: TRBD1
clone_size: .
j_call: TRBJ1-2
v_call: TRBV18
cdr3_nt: TGTGCCAGCTCACAGGGGACAGTAGATGGCTACACCTTC
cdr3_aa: CASSQGTVDGYTF

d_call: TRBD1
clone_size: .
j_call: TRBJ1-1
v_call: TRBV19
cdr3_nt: TGTGCCAGTAGGACAGGGACCCTGAACACTGAAGCTTTCTTT
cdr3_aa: CASRTGTLNTEAFF

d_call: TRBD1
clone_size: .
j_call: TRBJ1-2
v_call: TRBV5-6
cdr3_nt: TGTGCCAGCAGCTTGTATCAGACAGGGTACAACTATGGCTACACCTTC
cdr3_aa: CASSLYQTGYNYGYTF

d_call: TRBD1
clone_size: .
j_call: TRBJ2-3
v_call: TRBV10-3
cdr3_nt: TGTGCCATCAGTGATACAGGGGGCTCAGATACGCAGTATTTT
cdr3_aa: CAISDTGGSDTQYF

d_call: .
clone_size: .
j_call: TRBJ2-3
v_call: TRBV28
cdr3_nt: TGTGCCAGCAAAGCGGGACATAGCACAGATACGCAGTATTTT
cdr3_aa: CASKAGHSTDTQYF

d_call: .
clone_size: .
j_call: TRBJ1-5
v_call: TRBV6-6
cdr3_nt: TGTGCCAGCAGTCTTCTGGGGGCTGGAGGCAATCAGCCCCAGCATTTT
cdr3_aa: CASSLLGAGGNQPQHF

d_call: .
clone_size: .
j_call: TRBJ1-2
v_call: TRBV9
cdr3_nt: TGTGCCAGCAGCGTAGAGCCTACTCAAGCAAGCTATGGCTACACCTTC
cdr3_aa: CASSVEPTQASYGYTF

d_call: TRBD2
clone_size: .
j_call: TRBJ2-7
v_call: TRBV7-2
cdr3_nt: TGTGCCAGCAGCTGGGGACTAGCGTTCACCTACGAGCAGTACTTC
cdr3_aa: CASSWGLAFTYEQYF

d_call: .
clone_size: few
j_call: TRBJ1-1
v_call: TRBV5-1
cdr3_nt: TGCGCCAGCAGCTTGGTGGTCGGTTCGAACACTGAAGCTTTCTTT
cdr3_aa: CASSLVVGSNTEAFF

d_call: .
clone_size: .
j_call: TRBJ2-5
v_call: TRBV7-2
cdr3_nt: TGTGCCAGCGCCCCCCGGTACCAAGAGACCCAGTACTTC
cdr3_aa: CASAPRYQETQYF

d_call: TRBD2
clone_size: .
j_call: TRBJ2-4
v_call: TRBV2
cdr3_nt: TGTGCCAGTAGCGGGAACCTCGGGGGTGGCATTCAGTACTTC
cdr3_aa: CASSGNLGGGIQYF

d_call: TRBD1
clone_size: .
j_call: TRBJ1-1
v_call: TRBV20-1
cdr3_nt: TGCAGTGCTGGTGGGGGGGACAGTGAAGCTTTCTTT
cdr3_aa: CSAGGGDSEAFF